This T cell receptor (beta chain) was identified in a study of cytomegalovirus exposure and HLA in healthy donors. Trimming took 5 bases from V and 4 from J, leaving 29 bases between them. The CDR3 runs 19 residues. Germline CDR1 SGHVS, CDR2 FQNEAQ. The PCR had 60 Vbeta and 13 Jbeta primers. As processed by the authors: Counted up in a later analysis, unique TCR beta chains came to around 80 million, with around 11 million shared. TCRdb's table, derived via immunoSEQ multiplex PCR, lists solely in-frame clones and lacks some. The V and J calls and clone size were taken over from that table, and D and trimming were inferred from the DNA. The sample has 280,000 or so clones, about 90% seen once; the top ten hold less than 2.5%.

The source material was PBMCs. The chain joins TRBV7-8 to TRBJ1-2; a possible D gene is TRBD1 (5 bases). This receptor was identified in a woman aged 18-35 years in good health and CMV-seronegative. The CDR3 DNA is TGTGCCAGCAGCCTCCCCGGCGGGGCCTCCCTCCAACCCACCTATGGCTACACCTTC. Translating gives CASSLPGGASLQPTYGYTF. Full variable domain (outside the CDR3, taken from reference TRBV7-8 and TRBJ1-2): GAGVSQSPRYKVAKRGQDVALRCDPISGHVSLFWYQQALGQGPEFLTYFQNEAQLDKSGLPSDRFFAERPEGSVSTLKIQRTQQEDSAVYLCASSLPGGASLQPTYGYTFGSGTRLTVV.